This T cell receptor (beta chain) was sequenced during a study of blood T cell repertoires in COVID-19. The overall study: Nucleic acid was either cDNA or gDNA, and it came from T cells, B-cell-depleted T cells, or PBMCs.

The assay was immunoSEQ multiplex PCR, and TCRdb's table has in-frame clones only and misses some. The sample records 270,000 or so clones, roughly 90% being singletons. This clone showed up just a few times. The sample was peripheral blood. The sequence derives from a man aged 35-49 years with acute or convalescent COVID-19.

The CDR3 sequence: CASSFGGEQYF. DNA for the CDR3: TGTGCCAGCAGCTTCGGGGGCGAGCAGTACTTC. V gene TRBV7-2 combines with J gene TRBJ2-7; a weak D match, TRBD2 (6 bases). Germline V lookup: CDR1 SGHTA, CDR2 FQGNSA. The length of the CDR3 is 11 residues. Trimming shortened V by 3 bases and J by 6 bases, and 6 bases separated the two germline ends. Combining the CDR3 with reference TRBV7-2 and TRBJ2-7 gives the whole variable domain GAGVSQSPSNKVTEKGKDVELRCDPISGHTALYWYRQSLGQGLEFLIYFQGNSAPDKSGLPSDRFSAERTGGSVSTLTIQRTQQEDSAVYLCASSFGGEQYFGPGTRLTVT.